In this sample, the clone carrying this T cell receptor (beta chain) turned up a few times. Its antigen is as yet unknown. The data stem from a study of identical twins. Study-level results: Twin pairs' shared out-of-frame alpha sequences were enriched in low generation probability. The study found that models underestimated out-of-frame TCR alpha sharing in monozygotic twins.

V was pared by 8 bases and J by 5 bases, with 19 bases between. This CDR3 region has 14 residues. Germline CDR1 SQVTM, CDR2 ANQGSEA. TCRdb used MiXCR to reprocess the 5' RACE reads, holding one entry per CDR3 protein. The sample lists more than 1.5 million distinct CDR3 sequences, roughly a third occurring once. The TCR was taken from a newborn girl in good health. Sequenced: cord blood. This chain connects TRBV29-1 to TRBJ2-1; either TRBD1 or TRBD2 may supply D (5 bases each). DNA of the CDR3: TGCAGCTCCCCGGGGCAGGCCGACCACAATGAGCAGTTCTTC. Translating it yields CSSPGQADHNEQFF.